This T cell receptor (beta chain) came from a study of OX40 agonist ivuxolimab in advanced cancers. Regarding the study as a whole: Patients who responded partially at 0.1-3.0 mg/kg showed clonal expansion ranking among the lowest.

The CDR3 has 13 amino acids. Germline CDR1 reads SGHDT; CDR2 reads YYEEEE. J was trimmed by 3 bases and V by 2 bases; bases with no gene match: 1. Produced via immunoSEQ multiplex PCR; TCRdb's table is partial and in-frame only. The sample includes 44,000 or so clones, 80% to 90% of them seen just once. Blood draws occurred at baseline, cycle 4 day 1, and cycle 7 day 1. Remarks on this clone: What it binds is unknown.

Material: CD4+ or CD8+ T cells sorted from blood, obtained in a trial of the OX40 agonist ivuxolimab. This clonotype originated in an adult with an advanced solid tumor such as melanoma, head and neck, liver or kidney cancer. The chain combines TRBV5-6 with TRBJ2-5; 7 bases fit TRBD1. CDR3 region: CASSFDREETQYF. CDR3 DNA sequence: TGTGCCAGCAGCTTCGACAGGGAAGAGACCCAGTACTTC. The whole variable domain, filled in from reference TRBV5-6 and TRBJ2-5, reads DAGVTQSPTHLIKTRGQQVTLRCSPKSGHDTVSWYQQALGQGPQFIFQYYEEEERQRGNFPDRFSGHQFPNYSSELNVNALLLGDSALYLCASSFDREETQYFGPGTRLLVL.